Below, 30 T cell receptor beta chains from the same sample are listed, as sequenced in a study of T cells in Graves' hyperthyroidism and ophthalmopathy. RNA transcripts served as the template for amplifying TCR beta CDR3 regions. TCR CDR3 underwent first-round RT-PCR with the HTBI primer set. A single record per CDR3 protein comes from TCRdb applying MiXCR to the multiplex PCR reads. The sample holds over 250,000 distinct CDR3 sequences, about 20% seen once. Sequencing used blood. These receptors all come from a man aged 25-40 years with Graves' ophthalmopathy.

This clonotype was observed a handful of times. V and J are TRBV20-1 and TRBJ2-1; D is possibly TRBD1 or TRBD2 (5 bases each). The CDR3 is 15 amino acids. The ends were cut back, 0 bases at V and 3 bases at J, with 12 bases in the middle. Per the germline V gene, CDR1 is DFQATT and CDR2 is SNEGSKA (reference sequence). The CDR3 loop reads CSARDISGGYNEQFF. DNA for the CDR3: TGCAGTGCTAGAGATATTAGTGGGGGCTACAATGAGCAGTTCTTC.

This clonotype was found many times. The rearrangement uses TRBV7-9 and TRBJ1-2; a weak D match, TRBD1 (6 bases). Trimming pared 5 bases from V and 5 bases from J, leaving 9 bases between. This CDR3 is 12 amino acids long. Per the germline V gene, CDR1 is SEHNR and CDR2 is FQNEAQ (reference sequence). The CDR3 DNA is TGTGCCAGCAGCGAAGGACAGTATGGCTACACCTTC. Its protein is CASSEGQYGYTF.

The chain recombines TRBV2 with TRBJ2-1; the match to TRBD2 covers 9 bases. V lost 3 bases to trimming and J lost 7 bases; unmatched junction nucleotides: 13. The CDR3 runs to 17 residues. Per germline, CDR1 SNHLY and CDR2 FYNNEI. CDR3 bases: TGTGCCAGCAGTGAGGGATTGATGGCTAGCGGGACTAATGAGCAGTTCTTC. Translation gives CASSEGLMASGTNEQFF.

The chain carries TRBV15 and TRBJ2-3; tentatively, D is TRBD1 or TRBD2 (5 bases each). V lost 4 bases and J 2 bases, leaving 13 bases between the germline ends. Germline CDR1 reads LNHNV; CDR2 reads YYDKDF (reference sequence). This CDR3 comprises 15 residues. CDR3 coding DNA: TGTGCCACCAGCACCGTCGGGGCAGACACAGATACGCAGTATTTT. Protein: CATSTVGADTDTQYF.

This clonotype was seen at least ten times. The V and J genes are TRBV11-2 and TRBJ2-2; D remains ambiguous. V was pared by 4 bases and J by 6 bases, with 12 bases between. This CDR3 comprises 14 residues. The V gene's germline CDR1 is SGHAT and CDR2 FQNNGV. DNA of the CDR3: TGTGCCAGCAGCTGGCTCCCTGGGTCCGGGGAGCTGTTTTTT. Residues: CASSWLPGSGELFF. Variable domain in full (rest from reference TRBV11-2 and TRBJ2-2): EAGVAQSPRYKIIEKRQSVAFWCNPISGHATLYWYQQILGQGPKLLIQFQNNGVVDDSQLPKDRFSAERLKGVDSTLKIQPAKLEDSAVYLCASSWLPGSGELFFGEGSRLTVL.

This sequence joins TRBV19 and TRBJ2-3; the D is unclear. Per germline, CDR1 LNHDA and CDR2 SQIVND (reference sequence). The CDR3 is 15 amino acids. Trimming removed 1 base from V and 0 bases from J, with 8 bases in between. CDR3 bases: TGTGCCAGTAGTATAGTCCAATCTAGCACAGATACGCAGTATTTT. This gives the protein CASSIVQSSTDTQYF.

In this sample, this clonotype turned up many times. The genes are TRBV28 and TRBJ1-6, with D maybe TRBD1 (5 bases). V gave up 8 bases and J gave up 8 bases, with 19 bases separating them. Germline V gives CDR1 MDHEN, CDR2 SYDVKM. The CDR3 covers 15 residues. Here the CDR3 reads CASRYGREVYSPLHF. DNA for the CDR3: TGTGCCAGCCGGTACGGCAGGGAGGTTTATTCACCCCTCCACTTT.

This clonotype has just a few counts. The chain combines TRBV12-3 or TRBV12-4 with TRBJ2-5; TRBD2 aligns across 7 bases. This CDR3 is 15 amino acids long. Trimming took 7 bases from V and 2 from J; bases not matched to a gene: 10. The CDR3 region is CASIPAQRGQETQYF. The DNA for the CDR3 is TGTGCCAGCATCCCGGCACAGCGGGGACAAGAGACCCAGTACTTC.

This sequence joins TRBV7-6 and TRBJ1-6; D gene unclear. CDR1 is SGHVS, CDR2 FNYEAQ, per germline. The CDR3 sequence is 15 residues long. The V end was cut by 0 bases, the J end by 7 bases, with 10 bases between. CDR3 DNA: TGTGCCAGCAGCTTAGCCAGGTCAACCAATTCACCCCTCCACTTT. As protein: CASSLARSTNSPLHF.

This chain connects TRBV5-1 to TRBJ2-2; tentative D call: TRBD1 (6 bases). V was cut by 4 bases and J by 1 base, with 14 bases left in between. This CDR3 region has 16 residues. Germline V gene lookup returns CDR1 SGHRS and CDR2 YFSETQ. As DNA, the CDR3 is TGCGCCAGCAGCATCGCAGGGGTCGTGAACACCGGGGAGCTGTTTTTT. Its protein product is CASSIAGVVNTGELFF.

This clonotype has more than one count but fewer than ten. V and J are TRBV2 and TRBJ2-1; 7 bases are shared with TRBD2. This CDR3 is 16 amino acids long. Per germline, CDR1 SNHLY and CDR2 FYNNEI. Unmatched junction bases numbered 13, after V lost 3 bases and J lost 8 bases. CDR3 DNA sequence: TGTGCCAGCAGTGAGACACCGCCGGGACTAAGCTATGAGCAGTTCTTC. Protein product: CASSETPPGLSYEQFF.

At least ten counts were recorded for this clonotype. The DNA of the CDR3 is TGTGCCAGCAGCTTAACGGGGGAGGGCGGGACCCAGTACTTC. Residues: CASSLTGEGGTQYF. The V gene is TRBV7-3, the J gene TRBJ2-5, with TRBD2 matching 7 bases. The CDR3 runs to 14 residues. J gave up 7 bases and V 0 bases, and 5 bases lay outside the gene matches. Germline lookup yields CDR1 SGHTA and CDR2 FQGTGA.

This clonotype showed up just a few times. In DNA, the CDR3 is TGTGCCTGGAGTGCGGGTAACGGTCTATCGAGAAACATTCAGTACTTC. Translating it yields CAWSAGNGLSRNIQYF. This chain joins TRBV30 and TRBJ2-4; D is unresolved. Germline values: CDR1 GTSNPN, CDR2 SVGIG (reference sequence). This CDR3 comprises 16 residues. The germline V and J ends were trimmed by 1 base and 6 bases, with 19 bases remaining between them.

This clonotype was detected a few times. This chain links TRBV11-3 with TRBJ2-4, with D uncertain. V was cut by 1 base and J by 0 bases, with 13 bases left in between. The germline V gene encodes CDR1 SGHNT and CDR2 YENEEA. The CDR3 covers 17 residues. CDR3 sequence (DNA): TGTGCCAGCAGCTTAGTCGGGCTACCCAGAGCCAAAAACATTCAGTACTTC. Residues: CASSLVGLPRAKNIQYF.

The rearrangement joins TRBV7-9 to TRBJ2-1; unclear D gene. The CDR3 runs to 13 residues. V was trimmed by 5 bases and J by 6 bases, leaving 11 bases between them. Looked up from germline, CDR1 is SEHNR and CDR2 is FQNEAQ (reference sequence). CDR3 loop: CASSPAGVNEQFF. The CDR3 DNA is TGTGCCAGCAGCCCCGCTGGGGTCAATGAGCAGTTCTTC.

The chain carries TRBV6-5 and TRBJ1-1, with TRBD1 as a possible D gene (6 bases). The CDR3 covers 16 residues. Trimming took off 0 bases at V and 5 bases at J, with 16 bases between the two ends. Looked up from germline, CDR1 is MNHEY and CDR2 is SVGAGI. CDR3 amino acids: CASSYSSRGRGTEAFF. The CDR3 DNA reads TGTGCCAGCAGTTACTCGAGCCGGGGGCGCGGGACTGAAGCTTTCTTT.

This clonotype was detected a few times. The chain joins TRBV6-2 or TRBV6-3 to TRBJ2-1; 7 nucleotides match TRBD1. J lost 4 bases, V lost 6 bases, and 9 bases had no gene match. CDR3 length: 15 amino acids. CDR1 and CDR2 (germline): MNHEY, SVGEGT. Here the CDR3 reads CASSLPGQLYNEQFF. CDR3 sequence (DNA): TGTGCCAGCAGCCTACCGGGACAGCTTTACAATGAGCAGTTCTTC.

In its sample, this clonotype was seen a few times. J is TRBJ2-1 and V is TRBV11-3; 9 bases align to TRBD2. V trimming: 7 bases; J trimming: 2 bases; junction bases outside the gene matches: 12. The CDR3 runs to 17 residues. Germline V gives CDR1 SGHNT, CDR2 YENEEA. The CDR3 sequence: CASTSSGREGPYNEQFF. In DNA form, the CDR3 reads TGTGCCAGCACCTCCTCGGGGCGGGAGGGACCCTACAATGAGCAGTTCTTC.

A few counts support this clonotype. The genes are TRBV28 and TRBJ2-3; TRBD1 agrees at 9 bases. CDR3 size: 17 residues. Germline V gives CDR1 MDHEN, CDR2 SYDVKM. V trimming: 3 bases; J trimming: 3 bases; junction bases outside the gene matches: 10. CDR3 sequence reads: CASSFAGTGRSTDTQYF. The CDR3 nucleotides are TGTGCCAGCAGTTTCGCCGGGACAGGGAGAAGTACAGATACGCAGTATTTT.

This clonotype was seen a handful of times. This rearrangement joins TRBV9 to TRBJ2-1, with 7 bases aligning to TRBD2. The ends lost 4 bases at V and 3 bases at J; junction bases unmatched: 7. CDR3 size: 15 residues. The germline CDR1 and CDR2 sequences are SGDLS and YYNGEE. The CDR3 sequence is CASSPGSGVYNEQFF. DNA for the CDR3: TGTGCCAGCAGCCCAGGGAGCGGGGTCTACAATGAGCAGTTCTTC. The whole variable domain, remainder taken from reference TRBV9 and TRBJ2-1, is DSGVTQTPKHLITATGQRVTLRCSPRSGDLSVYWYQQSLDQGLQFLIQYYNGEERAKGNILERFSAQQFPDLHSELNLSSLELGDSALYFCASSPGSGVYNEQFFGPGTRLTVL.

This rearrangement joins TRBV9 to TRBJ1-3; no reliable D call. The CDR3 spans 19 residues. CDR1 is SGDLS and CDR2 is YYNGEE in the germline V gene. Trimming left V 0 bases short and J 0 bases short, with 19 bases between. CDR3: CASSVDGAGRLSSGNTIYF. The CDR3 nucleotides read TGTGCCAGCAGCGTAGACGGCGCAGGCCGATTGAGCTCTGGAAACACCATATATTTT.

There are a few counts of this clonotype. The V call is TRBV15, the J call TRBJ2-3; 9 bases are shared with TRBD2. The CDR3 is 17 residues long. V lost 0 bases and J lost 4; bases outside the gene matches: 8. Germline V gives CDR1 LNHNV, CDR2 YYDKDF (reference sequence). In DNA, the CDR3 is TGTGCCACCAGCAGAGATGGATTAGCGGGAGTCTCAGATACGCAGTATTTT. Amino acids: CATSRDGLAGVSDTQYF.

This clonotype was seen just once. This chain joins TRBV19 and TRBJ2-2; 8 nucleotides line up with TRBD1. Unmatched junction bases numbered 6, after V lost 6 bases and J lost 0 bases. Germline CDR1 LNHDA, CDR2 SQIVND (reference sequence). This CDR3 spans 16 amino acids. The CDR3 protein is CASRDRGNANTGELFF. CDR3 DNA sequence: TGTGCCAGTAGAGACAGGGGCAATGCGAACACCGGGGAGCTGTTTTTT.

The sample holds a few counts of this clonotype. The rearrangement links TRBV19 to TRBJ1-1; D is unresolved. Germline V gives CDR1 LNHDA, CDR2 SQIVND (reference sequence). The CDR3 sequence is 15 residues long. The germline V and J ends were trimmed by 4 bases and 0 bases, with 12 bases remaining between them. The CDR3 DNA sequence: TGTGCCAGTAGTACTGAGGGCAGGCTGAACACTGAAGCTTTCTTT. This sequence encodes CASSTEGRLNTEAFF.

The chain is built from TRBV7-8 and TRBJ2-7; weak D call: TRBD2 (5 bases). The CDR3 loop spans 15 amino acids. Germline CDR1 SGHVS, CDR2 FQNEAQ. Trimming removed 1 base at V and 7 bases at J, with 17 bases between. Written as DNA, the CDR3 is TGTGCCAGCAGCTTAGAAGACGGGGTTCTAGGAGAGCAGTACTTC. Amino acid sequence: CASSLEDGVLGEQYF.

This clonotype came up a few times. V usage is TRBV7-3 and J usage is TRBJ2-3; D unclear. There are 13 residues in the CDR3. The germline V and J ends were trimmed by 5 bases and 0 bases, with 6 bases remaining between them. Germline CDR1 and CDR2: SGHTA and FQGTGA. The CDR3, as DNA: TGTGCCAGCAGCCCCCTGAGCACAGATACGCAGTATTTT. Protein sequence: CASSPLSTDTQYF.

This sequence joins TRBV6-5 and TRBJ1-3; D gene uncertain. The CDR3 runs 15 residues. Trimming stripped 0 bases from V and 3 bases from J, with 9 bases between. Germline assignment: CDR1 MNHEY and CDR2 SVGAGI. This chain's CDR3 is CASSYSTRNGNTIYF. The CDR3 coding sequence is TGTGCCAGCAGTTACTCGACCCGGAATGGAAACACCATATATTTT.

CDR3 sequence reads: CASRSGAGVYTDTQYF. The CDR3 DNA is TGTGCCAGCAGGTCGGGAGCGGGGGTGTACACAGATACGCAGTATTTT. The chain employs TRBV12-3 or TRBV12-4 and TRBJ2-3; 8 nucleotides line up with TRBD2. The CDR3 is 16 residues long. The junction had 10 bases not matched to a gene; V was cut back by 6 bases and J by 2 bases.

This clonotype was seen a few times. V and J are TRBV6-1 and TRBJ2-3; 12 nucleotides line up with TRBD2. Germline CDR1 MNHNS, CDR2 SASEGT. The length of the CDR3 is 15 residues. J was trimmed by 3 bases and V by 4 bases; bases with no gene match: 2. The CDR3 loop is CASSAGLAGTDTQYF. The CDR3 DNA sequence: TGTGCCAGCAGTGCAGGACTAGCGGGGACAGATACGCAGTATTTT.

This clonotype was detected only a few times. The J gene is TRBJ2-3, the V gene TRBV7-9, with 10 positions matching TRBD2. J was trimmed by 2 bases and V by 5 bases; bases with no gene match: 7. This CDR3 has 16 residues. Germline V gene data show CDR1 as SEHNR and CDR2 as FQNEAQ (reference sequence). CDR3 region: CASSRSGRAITDTQYF. In DNA form, the CDR3 reads TGTGCCAGCAGCAGAAGCGGGAGGGCCATCACAGATACGCAGTATTTT.